The rows below give T cell receptor beta chains drawn from one sample of a study of CD8 T cells in ankylosing spondylitis. TCRdb reanalysed the 5' RACE reads using MiXCR and keeps one entry per CDR3 protein. The sample lists some 220,000 distinct CDR3 sequences; 8.2% were seen once. Specimen: blood, either unsorted or a sorted T cell fraction (not recorded which). The receptors originated from a female donor with ankylosing spondylitis or in good health (not recorded which). Each CDR3 is given with its conserved first and last residue. D genes are given only for firm matches. Clone size is stated in some rows and not others, as once, few, many or a class when expanded.

J gene	V gene	D gene	clone size	CDR3 protein	CDR3 DNA
TRBJ2-1	TRBV28	TRBD2	many	CASSLVGGPENEQFF	TGTGCCAGCAGTTTAGTGGGAGGGCCCGAAAATGAGCAGTTCTTC
TRBJ1-2	TRBV25-1	NA	many	CASSEFKTVDGYTF	TGTGCCAGCAGTGAATTTAAAACAGTGGATGGCTACACCTTC
TRBJ1-3	TRBV7-9	NA	many	CASSTLVSGNTIYF	TGTGCCAGCAGCACTCTCGTCTCTGGAAACACCATATATTTT
TRBJ1-2	TRBV5-1	NA	many	CASSLDGAAYGYTF	TGCGCCAGCAGCTTGGATGGGGCGGCCTATGGCTACACCTTC
TRBJ2-7	TRBV7-2	NA	many	CASSRGASVPEQYF	TGTGCCAGCAGCCGGGGGGCTAGCGTTCCCGAGCAGTACTTC
TRBJ1-1	TRBV12-3/TRBV12-4	NA	many	CASSLAGGKTEAFF	TGTGCCAGCAGTTTAGCAGGGGGTAAGACTGAAGCTTTCTTT
TRBJ2-5	TRBV12-3/TRBV12-4	TRBD2	many	CASSPLAGGHLRETQYF	TGTGCCAGCAGCCCCCTAGCGGGAGGCCACTTAAGGGAGACCCAGTACTTC
TRBJ2-3	TRBV7-2	NA	once	CASTAEFQAFRDTQYF	TGTGCCAGCACCGCCGAATTCCAGGCCTTTAGAGATACGCAGTATTTT
TRBJ2-7	TRBV11-2	TRBD2	few	CATGTSGQTPLHEQYF	TGTGCCACCGGGACTAGCGGTCAGACCCCCCTCCACGAGCAGTACTTC
TRBJ2-3	TRBV29-1	NA	many	CSVQRGTASSDTQYF	TGCAGCGTTCAACGGGGGACAGCGTCTTCAGATACGCAGTATTTT
TRBJ2-2	TRBV6-5	NA	many	CASSTRAGELFF	TGTGCCAGCAGCACCCGGGCCGGGGAGCTGTTTTTT
TRBJ2-7	TRBV7-2	TRBD2	many	CASSLGTSRREQYF	TGTGCCAGCAGCTTGGGGACTAGCCGGCGCGAGCAGTACTTC
TRBJ2-3	TRBV24-1	NA	many	CATSEADVTDTQYF	TGTGCCACCAGTGAGGCAGATGTCACAGATACGCAGTATTTT
TRBJ2-7	TRBV18	NA	few	CASSPDRGSRYYEQYF	TGTGCCAGCTCACCGGACCGGGGTAGCCGCTACTACGAGCAGTACTTC
TRBJ1-3	TRBV20-1	NA	few	CSARESSGNTIYF	TGCAGTGCTAGAGAGAGCTCTGGAAACACCATATATTTT
TRBJ1-1	TRBV12-5	NA	many	CASGLVLGKQAEAFF	TGTGCTAGTGGTTTGGTACTTGGGAAGCAGGCTGAAGCTTTCTTT
TRBJ2-1	TRBV4-2	NA	NA	CASSPGRLCYNEQFF	TGTGCCAGCAGCCCTGGGAGACTCTGCTACAATGAGCAGTTCTTC
TRBJ2-4	TRBV4-3	NA	many	CASSQEARLAKNIQYF	TGCGCCAGCAGCCAAGAGGCACGGTTAGCCAAAAACATTCAGTACTTC
TRBJ1-1	TRBV5-1	NA	many	CASSSGGTQNTEAFF	TGCGCCAGCAGCTCCGGCGGGACACAGAACACTGAAGCTTTCTTT
TRBJ2-2	TRBV20-1	NA	many	CSARGQGTGELFF	TGCAGTGCTAGGGGTCAGGGGACCGGGGAGCTGTTTTTT
TRBJ2-7	TRBV29-1	NA	NA	CSVADPYEQYF	TGCAGCGTGGCCGATCCCTACGAGCAGTACTTC
TRBJ2-3	TRBV6-1	NA	many	CASNRGRDTQYF	TGTGCCAGCAATAGAGGCAGAGATACGCAGTATTTT
TRBJ1-2	TRBV14	NA	many	CASGQTDGYTF	TGTGCCAGCGGTCAGACAGATGGCTACACCTTC
TRBJ1-4	TRBV7-8	NA	few	CASSLPQGTNEKLFF	TGTGCCAGCAGCTTACCTCAGGGTACTAATGAAAAACTGTTTTTT
TRBJ2-7	TRBV11-3	TRBD1	many	CASSPAGTEYEQYF	TGTGCCAGCAGCCCCGCCGGGACAGAGTACGAGCAGTACTTC
TRBJ2-5	TRBV7-2	NA	NA	CASSPLGPTQETQYF	TGTGCCAGCAGCCCGTTAGGGCCCACGCAAGAGACCCAGTACTTC
TRBJ2-3	TRBV7-8	NA	many	CASSEFGGGGTDTQYF	TGTGCCAGCAGCGAGTTTGGGGGAGGCGGCACAGATACGCAGTATTTT
TRBJ2-3	TRBV7-2	TRBD2	few	CASSLAGGGDTQYF	TGTGCCAGCAGCCTAGCGGGAGGGGGGGATACGCAGTATTTT
TRBJ2-5	TRBV20-1	NA	many	CSASGDKETQYF	TGCAGTGCATCCGGGGATAAAGAGACCCAGTACTTC
TRBJ2-7	TRBV5-1	TRBD1	many	CASRRDSSPYEQYF	TGCGCCAGCCGCCGGGACAGTAGCCCCTACGAGCAGTACTTC
TRBJ1-2	TRBV2	NA	many	CASSASHSNYGYTF	TGTGCCAGCAGTGCCAGCCATTCTAACTATGGCTACACCTTC
TRBJ2-1	TRBV15	NA	few	CAFLGNEQFF	TGTGCCTTCTTGGGGAATGAGCAGTTCTTC
TRBJ2-3	TRBV20-1	NA	many	CSARVQANTDTQYF	TGCAGTGCCCGAGTTCAGGCAAACACAGATACGCAGTATTTT
TRBJ2-7	TRBV9	NA	NA	CVSSGRGYEQYF	TGTGTCAGCAGCGGCAGGGGTTACGAGCAGTACTTC
TRBJ1-2	TRBV20-1	NA	many	CSARDSSYGYTF	TGCAGTGCTAGGGACAGCTCTTATGGCTACACCTTC